The sequence of this T cell receptor (beta chain) was determined in a study of blood T cell repertoires in COVID-19. For the study at large: Sites across the United States, Italy and Spain contributed samples from acute and convalescent COVID-19. In each case, the material was cDNA or gDNA derived from T cells, B-cell-depleted T cells, or PBMCs.

Trimming took off 4 bases at V and 1 base at J, with 10 bases between the two ends. Germline V gives CDR1 MNHEY, CDR2 SVGEGT. This CDR3 has 14 amino acids. A single count supports this clone. The table came from immunoSEQ multiplex PCR; TCRdb's copy has only in-frame clones and leaves some out. Of 150,000 to 200,000 clones listed, approximately 88% were seen once; the top ten hold approximately 5.3%. Clinical history reported by participants formed the basis on which cohorts were assigned. Individuals in the exposed group had encountered a COVID-19 case within 2 weeks preceding study entry. Specimen: PBMCs or T cells enriched from blood (not recorded which). The chain employs TRBV6-2 or TRBV6-3 and TRBJ1-1; no reliable D call. The clonotype originates from a man aged 65-85 years who had been exposed to COVID-19. CDR3 in amino acids: CASSSQNRNTEAFF. In nucleotides, the CDR3 is TGTGCCAGCAGTTCTCAAAACAGGAACACTGAAGCTTTCTTT.